The 2 T cell receptor beta chains below come from one sample, sequenced in a study of regulatory T cells in long-lasting Graves disease. Arm-PCR of CDR3 regions and iRepertoire HTBI primers were used to build TCR beta libraries. MiXCR was run by TCRdb on the multiplex PCR reads, yielding one entry per CDR3 protein. The sample includes a few hundred thousand distinct CDR3 sequences, 23% of them seen just once. The time point denotes: persistent/refractory GD, antithyroid drugs over 5 years with positive TRAb. PBMC RNA was the source of the TCR library. Sequencing used peripheral blood mononuclear cells (PBMCs), obtained when the disease was refractory, from a patient treated with antithyroid drugs. Every receptor here comes from a female donor with Graves disease.

There are a few counts of this clonotype. The rearrangement links TRBV7-2 to TRBJ2-7, with 8 nucleotides matching TRBD2. This CDR3 contains 17 residues. J was trimmed by 5 bases and V by 1 base; bases with no gene match: 13. Germline lookup yields CDR1 SGHTA and CDR2 FQGNSA. This chain's CDR3 is CASSLDFAGGIRDEQYF. Written as DNA, the CDR3 is TGTGCCAGCAGCTTAGATTTTGCGGGAGGTATTAGAGACGAGCAGTACTTC.

This clonotype has a handful of counts. The chain links TRBV7-6 to TRBJ2-5; 10 nucleotides match TRBD2. J was trimmed by 2 bases and V by 3 bases; bases with no gene match: 12. The CDR3 is made up of 18 amino acids. The germline V gene encodes CDR1 SGHVS and CDR2 FNYEAQ. The CDR3 loop is CASSFDPEREGWQETQYF. CDR3 coding DNA: TGTGCCAGCAGCTTTGATCCCGAGCGGGAGGGATGGCAAGAGACCCAGTACTTC.